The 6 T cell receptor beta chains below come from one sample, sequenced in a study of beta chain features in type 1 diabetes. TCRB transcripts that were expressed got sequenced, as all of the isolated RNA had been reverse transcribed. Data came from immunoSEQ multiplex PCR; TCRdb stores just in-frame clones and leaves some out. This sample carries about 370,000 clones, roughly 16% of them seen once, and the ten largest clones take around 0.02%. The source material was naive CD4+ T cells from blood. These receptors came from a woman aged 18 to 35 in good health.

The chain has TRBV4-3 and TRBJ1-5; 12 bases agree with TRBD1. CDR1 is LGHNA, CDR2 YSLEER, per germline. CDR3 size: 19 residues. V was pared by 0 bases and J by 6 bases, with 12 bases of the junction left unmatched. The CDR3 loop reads CASSQDRSPGDRGLQPQHF. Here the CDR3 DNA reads TGCGCCAGCAGCCAAGATAGGTCACCGGGGGACAGGGGGCTTCAGCCCCAGCATTTT.

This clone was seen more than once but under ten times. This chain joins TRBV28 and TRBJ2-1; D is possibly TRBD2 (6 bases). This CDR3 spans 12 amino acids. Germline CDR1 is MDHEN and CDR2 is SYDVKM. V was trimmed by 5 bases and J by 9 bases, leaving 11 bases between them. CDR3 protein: CASSIRLGEQFF. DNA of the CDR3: TGTGCCAGCAGTATACGACTAGGTGAGCAGTTCTTC.

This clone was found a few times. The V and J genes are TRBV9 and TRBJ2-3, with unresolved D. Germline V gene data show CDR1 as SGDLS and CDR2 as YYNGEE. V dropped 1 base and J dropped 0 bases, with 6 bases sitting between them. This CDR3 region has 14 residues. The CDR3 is CASSVTTSTDTQYF. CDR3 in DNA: TGTGCCAGCAGCGTAACCACTAGCACAGATACGCAGTATTTT.

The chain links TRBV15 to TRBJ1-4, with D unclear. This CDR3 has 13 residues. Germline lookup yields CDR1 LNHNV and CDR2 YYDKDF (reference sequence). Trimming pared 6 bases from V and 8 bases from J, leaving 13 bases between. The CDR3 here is CATRQTGIEKLFF. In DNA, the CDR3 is TGTGCCACCAGGCAGACGGGGATCGAAAAACTGTTTTTT.

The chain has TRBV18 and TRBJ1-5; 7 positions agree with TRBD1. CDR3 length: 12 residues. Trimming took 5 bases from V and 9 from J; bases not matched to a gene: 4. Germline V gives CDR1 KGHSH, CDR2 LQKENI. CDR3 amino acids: CASSTGVGPQHF. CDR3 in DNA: TGTGCCAGCTCAACAGGGGTCGGGCCCCAGCATTTT. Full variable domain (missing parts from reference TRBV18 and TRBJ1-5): NAGVMQNPRHLVRRRGQEARLRCSPMKGHSHVYWYRQLPEEGLKFMVYLQKENIIDESGMPKERFSAEFPKEGPSILRIQQVVRGDSAAYFCASSTGVGPQHFGDGTRLSIL.

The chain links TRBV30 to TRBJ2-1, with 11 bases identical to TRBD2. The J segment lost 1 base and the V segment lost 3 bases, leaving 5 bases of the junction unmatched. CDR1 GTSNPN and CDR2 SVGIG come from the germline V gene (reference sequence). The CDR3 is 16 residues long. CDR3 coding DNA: TGTGCCTGGAGAGGGGGACTAGCGGTTTCCTACAATGAGCAGTTCTTC. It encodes CAWRGGLAVSYNEQFF.